One TCR beta chain is described in this entry. TCRdb recomputed calls from the RACE reads with MiXCR, one row per CDR3 protein. The sample has some 42,000 distinct CDR3 sequences; around 9% are singletons. The data are from a study of human T cells and chemical hapten exposure. The wider study: While the approximately 22-week study was under way, patients received diphenylcyclopropenone on the scalp every week. Small discrepancies in pooled library volume mainly accounted for the varying TCR yields per sample.

Time point given: patch test 2, 6 weeks after DPC sensitization. Treatment reported: therapeutic diphenylcyclopropenone sensitization with weekly scalp DPC. Here the sequenced sample was whole blood, taken in connection with sensitization to the hapten diphenylcyclopropenone (DPC). This clonotype originated in a woman in her thirties or forties with alopecia areata. Some clones in this sample may be carry-over from other donors' samples.

As DNA, the CDR3 is TGTGCCAGCAGCGTAGCGCTAGCGGGTCTGAGGCAGTATTTT. This sequence encodes CASSVALAGLRQYF. The chain combines TRBV9 with TRBJ2-3, with 8 bases aligning to TRBD2. The CDR3 covers 14 residues. Germline CDR1 and CDR2: SGDLS and YYNGEE. Trimming removed 0 bases from V and 11 bases from J; junction bases left unmatched: 8.